This T cell receptor (beta chain) derives from a study of lymphopenia after photon versus proton radiotherapy. V was trimmed by 1 base and J by 0 bases, leaving 13 bases between them. Germline V lookup: CDR1 KGHSH, CDR2 LQKENI. There are 17 residues in the CDR3. The table came from immunoSEQ multiplex PCR; TCRdb's copy has only in-frame clones and leaves some out. The sample comprises 150,000 to 200,000 clones, 75% to 90% of which are singletons, and around 4.5% rests with the top ten. This clone was seen more than once but under ten times. The input for sequencing was peripheral blood, taken from a patient treated with photon-based radiotherapy. The source is a man aged 50-59 years with gastric cancer. The J gene is TRBJ2-1, the V gene TRBV18; D gene ambiguous. The CDR3 spells CASSPLSAANSYNEQFF. The CDR3 coding sequence is TGTGCCAGCTCACCACTCTCGGCGGCTAACTCCTACAATGAGCAGTTCTTC.